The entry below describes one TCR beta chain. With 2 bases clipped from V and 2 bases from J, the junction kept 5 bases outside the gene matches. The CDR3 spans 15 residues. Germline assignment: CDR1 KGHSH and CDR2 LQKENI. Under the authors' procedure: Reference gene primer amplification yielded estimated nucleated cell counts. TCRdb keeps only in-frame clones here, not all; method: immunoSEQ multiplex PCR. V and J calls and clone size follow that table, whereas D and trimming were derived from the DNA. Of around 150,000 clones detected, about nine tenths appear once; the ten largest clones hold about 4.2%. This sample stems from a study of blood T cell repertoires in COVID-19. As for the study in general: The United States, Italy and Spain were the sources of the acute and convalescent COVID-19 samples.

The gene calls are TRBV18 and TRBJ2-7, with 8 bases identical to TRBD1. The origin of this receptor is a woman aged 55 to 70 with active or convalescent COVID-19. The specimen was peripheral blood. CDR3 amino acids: CASSPGQGVPYEQYF. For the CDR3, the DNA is TGTGCCAGCTCACCAGGACAGGGAGTCCCCTACGAGCAGTACTTC. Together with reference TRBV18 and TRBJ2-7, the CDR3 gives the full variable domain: NAGVMQNPRHLVRRRGQEARLRCSPMKGHSHVYWYRQLPEEGLKFMVYLQKENIIDESGMPKERFSAEFPKEGPSILRIQQVVRGDSAAYFCASSPGQGVPYEQYFGPGTRLTVT.